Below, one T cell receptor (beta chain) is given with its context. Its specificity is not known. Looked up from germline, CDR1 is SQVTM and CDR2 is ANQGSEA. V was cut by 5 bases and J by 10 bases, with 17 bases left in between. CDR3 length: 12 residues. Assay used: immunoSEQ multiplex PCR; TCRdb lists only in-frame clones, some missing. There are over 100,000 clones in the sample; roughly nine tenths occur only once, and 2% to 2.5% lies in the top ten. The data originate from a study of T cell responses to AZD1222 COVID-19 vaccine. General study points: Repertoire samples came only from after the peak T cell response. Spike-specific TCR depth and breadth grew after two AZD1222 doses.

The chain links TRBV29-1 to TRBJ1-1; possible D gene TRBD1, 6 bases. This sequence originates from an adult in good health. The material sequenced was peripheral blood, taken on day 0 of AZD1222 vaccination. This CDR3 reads CSVRQGSGVAFF. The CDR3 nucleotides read TGCAGCGTTCGTCAGGGGTCGGGGGTAGCTTTCTTT.